This T cell receptor (beta chain) is drawn from a study of cytotoxic CD8 clonotypes in ibrutinib-treated CLL. On the study more broadly: Response samples were obtained once patients had received a median 12 months of treatment, range 6 to 36. Study-level results: Sustained-remission and progressing patients had different sampling times. Clonality, elevated at ibrutinib response, dropped back toward baseline at progression.

This clone is medium-sized within its sample. What it binds is unknown. The table came from immunoSEQ multiplex PCR; TCRdb's copy has only in-frame clones and leaves some out. Here the sample spans 14,000 to 15,000 clones, 55% to 65% being singletons. Germline lookup yields CDR1 LNHDA and CDR2 SQIVND (reference sequence). The length of the CDR3 is 18 residues. Trimming at V came to 3 bases and at J to 0 bases, leaving 8 bases not matched to a gene. The chain uses TRBV19 and TRBJ2-2; 9 nucleotides line up with TRBD2. The receptor was derived from a human donor with chronic lymphocytic leukemia. The sequencing here drew on PBMCs, taken before ibrutinib treatment. The CDR3 loop reads CASSIRLAGGTNTGELFF. CDR3 DNA sequence: TGTGCCAGTAGTATTCGTTTGGCGGGAGGGACGAACACCGGGGAGCTGTTTTTT.